Listed below are T cell receptor beta chains from one sample, sequenced in a study of blood T cells in healthy people across ages. TCRdb processed the 5' RACE reads anew with MiXCR; each CDR3 protein has one entry. The table records 1.5 million to 2 million distinct CDR3 sequences, about 31% of them present only once. The sample was blood. The receptor source for this set is a woman younger than 45 in good health. Each CDR3 is given with its conserved first and last residue. The D gene is left open where the match is weak. The size field is filled for only some rows; it gives once, few, many or a size class.

CDR3: CASSEGRDTDTQYF
DNA: TGCGCCAGCAGTGAAGGACGGGACACAGATACGCAGTATTTT
size: few
V: TRBV10-1
J: TRBJ2-3
D: -

CDR3: CAISESQLREEFKFF
DNA: TGTGCCATCAGTGAGTCTCAGTTGAGGGAGGAGTTCAAGTTCTTC
size: many
V: TRBV10-3
J: TRBJ2-1
D: -

CDR3: CASSLVTSAYEQYF
DNA: TGTGCCAGCAGCTTAGTTACGTCGGCCTACGAGCAGTACTTC
size: few
V: TRBV7-2
J: TRBJ2-7
D: -

CDR3: CASSQVVSSGQYF
DNA: TGTGCCAGCAGCCAAGTTGTCAGTTCCGGGCAGTACTTC
size: -
V: TRBV14
J: TRBJ2-7
D: -

CDR3: CASSLGQADTEAFF
DNA: TGTGCCAGCAGTTTAGGGCAGGCTGACACTGAAGCTTTCTTT
size: -
V: TRBV28
J: TRBJ1-1
D: -

CDR3: CASGAGRYETEAFF
DNA: TGTGCCAGCGGGGCTGGCCGGTACGAGACTGAAGCTTTCTTT
size: few
V: TRBV7-9
J: TRBJ1-1
D: -

CDR3: CASSFPEGRYEQYF
DNA: TGTGCCAGCAGTTTCCCGGAAGGGCGCTACGAGCAGTACTTC
size: few
V: TRBV28
J: TRBJ2-7
D: -

CDR3: CASSLEGPYNEQFF
DNA: TGCGCCAGCAGCTTGGAGGGACCCTACAATGAGCAGTTCTTC
size: many
V: TRBV5-1
J: TRBJ2-1
D: -

CDR3: CATSRAGGGSYNEQFF
DNA: TGTGCCACTAGCAGAGCTGGCGGGGGCTCCTACAATGAGCAGTTCTTC
size: -
V: TRBV15
J: TRBJ2-1
D: TRBD2

CDR3: CTVGESEAFF
DNA: TGCACCGTGGGGGAATCTGAAGCTTTCTTT
size: few
V: TRBV29-1
J: TRBJ1-1
D: -

CDR3: CASSRDQVRESEQYF
DNA: TGTGCCAGCAGCCGGGACCAGGTGAGGGAGAGCGAGCAGTACTTC
size: few
V: TRBV21-1
J: TRBJ2-7
D: -

CDR3: CASRLGLEAFF
DNA: TGTGCCAGCAGATTAGGGCTTGAAGCTTTCTTT
size: -
V: TRBV12-3/TRBV12-4
J: TRBJ1-1
D: -

CDR3: CASSRSYSGDQERSPYGYTF
DNA: TGTGCCAGCAGCCGCAGCTACTCAGGGGATCAAGAACGGAGCCCCTATGGCTACACCTTC
size: few
V: TRBV7-3
J: TRBJ1-2
D: -

CDR3: CASSVLGGGSYNEQFF
DNA: TGTGCCAGCAGCGTTTTGGGCGGGGGGTCCTACAATGAGCAGTTCTTC
size: -
V: TRBV9
J: TRBJ2-1
D: TRBD2

CDR3: CASSPIQGNEQYF
DNA: TGTGCCAGCAGCCCAATACAGGGGAACGAGCAGTACTTC
size: few
V: TRBV4-2
J: TRBJ2-7
D: TRBD1

CDR3: CASSLWEGSYNEQFF
DNA: TGTGCCAGCAGCTTATGGGAGGGTTCCTACAATGAGCAGTTCTTC
size: many
V: TRBV7-2
J: TRBJ2-1
D: TRBD2

CDR3: CSARGPAQRYQETQYF
DNA: TGCAGTGCTAGAGGCCCGGCGCAAAGGTATCAAGAGACCCAGTACTTC
size: few
V: TRBV20-1
J: TRBJ2-5
D: -

CDR3: CASRETGIPYEQYF
DNA: TGTGCCAGCAGGGAGACAGGGATACCCTACGAGCAGTACTTC
size: -
V: TRBV11-2
J: TRBJ2-7
D: TRBD1

CDR3: CASSFREKITDTQYF
DNA: TGTGCCAGCAGTTTTCGGGAGAAGATCACAGATACGCAGTATTTT
size: -
V: TRBV28
J: TRBJ2-3
D: -

CDR3: CASSFGGYPAGELFF
DNA: TGTGCCAGCAGTTTCGGGGGATACCCAGCCGGGGAGCTGTTTTTT
size: -
V: TRBV12-3/TRBV12-4
J: TRBJ2-2
D: -

CDR3: CASKDTGRIGELFF
DNA: TGCGCCAGCAAGGATACGGGACGGATCGGGGAGCTGTTTTTT
size: -
V: TRBV5-1
J: TRBJ2-2
D: -

CDR3: CASSFWGLTDTQYF
DNA: TGTGCCAGCAGCTTTTGGGGGCTCACAGATACGCAGTATTTT
size: -
V: TRBV5-8
J: TRBJ2-3
D: -

CDR3: CASSASFPHTQYF
DNA: TGTGCCAGCAGCGCATCCTTCCCGCATACGCAGTATTTT
size: -
V: TRBV2
J: TRBJ2-3
D: -

CDR3: CSARPTVGTEAFF
DNA: TGCAGTGCTAGACCAACAGTAGGCACTGAAGCTTTCTTT
size: -
V: TRBV20-1
J: TRBJ1-1
D: -

CDR3: CSAPLRLAVSTDTQYF
DNA: TGCAGTGCTCCTCTCAGACTAGCGGTTAGCACAGATACGCAGTATTTT
size: many
V: TRBV20-1
J: TRBJ2-3
D: TRBD2

CDR3: CASSPLLAGVRSTGELFF
DNA: TGTGCCAGCAGCCCCCTACTAGCGGGAGTTAGAAGCACCGGGGAGCTGTTTTTT
size: once
V: TRBV28
J: TRBJ2-2
D: TRBD2

CDR3: CASSQGRLGERYF
DNA: TGTGCCAGCAGCCAAGGACGACTAGGGGAGCGGTACTTC
size: -
V: TRBV14
J: TRBJ2-7
D: -

CDR3: CASSPMGLAGSSYNEQFF
DNA: TGTGCCAGCAGCCCCATGGGACTAGCGGGAAGCTCCTACAATGAGCAGTTCTTC
size: few
V: TRBV12-3/TRBV12-4
J: TRBJ2-1
D: TRBD2

CDR3: CSVVLLTGGAMEYNEQFF
DNA: TGCAGCGTTGTTCTCTTGACAGGGGGCGCGATGGAGTACAATGAGCAGTTCTTC
size: -
V: TRBV29-1
J: TRBJ2-1
D: TRBD1

CDR3: CASSRPGYEDNEQFF
DNA: TGTGCCAGCAGCAGACCGGGGTACGAGGACAATGAGCAGTTCTTC
size: -
V: TRBV7-9
J: TRBJ2-1
D: -

CDR3: CASAPLLAGTDTQYF
DNA: TGTGCCAGCGCCCCCTTGCTAGCGGGCACAGATACGCAGTATTTT
size: -
V: TRBV2
J: TRBJ2-3
D: TRBD2

CDR3: CASSTGQSDGYTF
DNA: TGCGCCAGCAGCACAGGACAGTCGGATGGCTACACCTTC
size: -
V: TRBV5-1
J: TRBJ1-2
D: -

CDR3: CASSRAPKAGNEQFF
DNA: TGTGCCAGCAGTCGGGCCCCCAAGGCGGGCAATGAGCAGTTCTTC
size: -
V: TRBV11-2
J: TRBJ2-1
D: -

CDR3: CASSRYTPFLQAPNTGELFF
DNA: TGTGCCAGCAGCAGGTATACTCCCTTCCTACAGGCACCGAACACCGGGGAGCTGTTTTTT
size: -
V: TRBV6-1
J: TRBJ2-2
D: -

CDR3: CASRPPGVYTDTQYF
DNA: TGTGCCAGCAGACCGCCGGGAGTATACACAGATACGCAGTATTTT
size: many
V: TRBV11-2
J: TRBJ2-3
D: -

CDR3: CASSVKGQGANQPQHF
DNA: TGTGCCAGCAGTGTAAAGGGACAGGGGGCAAATCAGCCCCAGCATTTT
size: few
V: TRBV2
J: TRBJ1-5
D: TRBD1

CDR3: CASSLTVVVGGTQYF
DNA: TGTGCCAGCAGCTTAACGGTGGTAGTGGGAGGTACGCAGTATTTT
size: -
V: TRBV7-3
J: TRBJ2-3
D: -

CDR3: CASSGRGGYTF
DNA: TGTGCCAGCAGTGGACGGGGCGGCTACACCTTC
size: few
V: TRBV12-3/TRBV12-4
J: TRBJ1-2
D: -